This TCR beta chain was identified during a study of human T cells and chemical hapten exposure (dated by TCRdb to the early 2020s). In terms of the full investigation: For sensitization, 2% DPC in acetone was applied to a roughly 2 cm by roughly 2 cm area of upper inner arm skin. Throughout the study period of around 24 weeks, patients also received therapeutic DPC doses to the scalp every week. The study tracked peripheral blood TCR repertoire changes in vivo during primary and secondary sensitization to the hapten diphenylcyclopropenone (DPC) in alopecia patients. Patch testing was performed on the upper back with Finn chambers containing 0.01% DPC, and the patch tests were scored after 6 days according to International Contact Dermatitis Research Group standards. Blood was sampled from patients pre-sensitization (week 0) and at 2, 6 and about 24 weeks after DPC sensitization. The libraries were sequenced as a pool, and the TCR yield per sample differed mostly because of small variations in library volumes within the pool. Most of the patients in the cohort were female, and the cohort covered alopecia areata with under or over 50% scalp involvement, alopecia totalis and alopecia universalis. For TCR sequencing, blood came from approximately 29 alopecia patients at anywhere from one to four time points (pre-sensitization, 2, 6 and 24 weeks). Here is what the overall study found, with its caveats: A positive correlation was found between the number of PT1 expanded TCRs and patch test score, with significance reached at thresholds 8, 16 and 32 but not 4. DPC sensitization did not change how many TCRs were above 1 in 1000 frequency, and no evidence was found of alterations in global repertoire structure. Expanded TCRs formed significantly more large CDR3 similarity clusters than pre-sensitization or healthy control sets, consistent with antigen-driven responses. Alopecia, a presumed autoimmune disease, was present in all patients, so the immune response of the patients might differ from that of healthy individuals. Repeated subsampling changed both the strength of the expansion versus patch-test correlation and the threshold at which the correlation became significant.

The germline V gene gives CDR1 as MNHNS and CDR2 as SASEGT. V is shortened by 5 bases, J by 9 bases, and the region joining them spans 8 bases. Including cysteine and phenylalanine, the CDR3 has 11 amino acids. Of the read, only the CDR3 DNA is kept; its 33 bases are in frame from base 1. According to the study, the label for this sample's time point signals: patch test 2, 6 weeks after DPC sensitization. Interpreted using the paper, the treatment or condition label stands for: therapeutic diphenylcyclopropenone sensitization with weekly scalp DPC. At each patch-test visit, blood was drawn before the patch test was applied. Patients were considered eligible if aged 18 to 70, diagnosed with alopecia and deemed suitable for DPC therapy, and patients were excluded if pregnant. Total RNA was extracted from unfractionated whole blood collected in Tempus Blood RNA tubes. The library relied on RACE. The instrument was a NextSeq 500. Library preparation attached unique molecular identifiers to individual cDNA molecules for quantitative, reproducible TCR counting. Each blood RNA sample was used to sequence both TCR alpha and TCR beta chains. The authors' pipeline ran thus. A median of roughly 98,000 TCRs per sample was observed, with a range of roughly 20,000 to 750,000. V, J and CDR3 annotation of the TCR reads was carried out using the Decombinator software suite. To make PS versus PT1 abundance plots, every sample was subsampled to the same number of TCRs (28,000). TCRs were defined as expanded if absent before sensitization and observed at least eight times at the 2-week time point. TCRdb reprocessing: public reads trimmed at Q25 with fastp, clones called with MiXCR, in-frame beta chains kept. Identical CDR3 proteins give one entry, which carries the most common genes and DNA. TCRdb's processing, not the authors' own work, is the source of the V and J calls. Within this sample are about 50,000 distinct CDR3 sequences, with less than 10% of them counted one time only. The leading ten clones occupy roughly 1.7% of the sample.

At least ten counts were recorded for this clonotype. The target of this receptor is not known. No much larger clonotype is one base removed from it; base qualities were not supplied. The sequence was obtained from a woman aged 45-60 years with alopecia areata. Some clones in this sample may be carry-over from other donors' samples. The rearrangement joined TRBV6-1 to TRBJ1-5; too little of a D gene remains to name it. The source was whole blood, collected in connection with sensitization to the hapten diphenylcyclopropenone (DPC). This receptor has the CDR3 CASSKTPPQHF. The bases read TGTGCCAGCAGTAAGACGCCGCCCCAGCATTTT.